A selection of T cell receptor beta chains follows, all from one sample in a study of long-term antiretroviral therapy in people with HIV. TCRdb's copy holds only in-frame clones and misses some; the assay was immunoSEQ multiplex PCR. The data hold about 33,000 clones, with roughly 96% observed a single time. Material: unsorted PBMCs, obtained about 6.6 years after starting antiretroviral therapy. These receptor sequences come from a man aged 30 to 45 with HIV. CDR3s include the opening cysteine and the closing phenylalanine or tryptophan. Each record gives: J gene, D gene, V gene, CDR3 length, clone size, CDR3 DNA, CDR3 protein. The D gene is left open where the match is weak. The size of a clone is reported for some rows only, either as once, few or many, or as a class for expanded clones.

j_gene: TRBJ1-2
d_gene: TRBD1
v_gene: TRBV7-2
len: 15
abundance: .
CDR3nt: TGTGCCAGCAGCCCCTCGGGACAGGGGACGTATGGCTACACCTTC
CDR3aa: CASSPSGQGTYGYTF

j_gene: TRBJ1-4
d_gene: TRBD1
v_gene: TRBV5-6
len: 16
abundance: .
CDR3nt: TGTGCCAGCAGCTCCGGACAGGGGATAGCTAATGAAAAACTGTTTTTT
CDR3aa: CASSSGQGIANEKLFF

j_gene: TRBJ2-4
d_gene: .
v_gene: TRBV4-1
len: 13
abundance: .
CDR3nt: TGCGCCAGCACGGGACGGATAAAAAACATTCAGTACTTC
CDR3aa: CASTGRIKNIQYF

j_gene: TRBJ1-5
d_gene: .
v_gene: TRBV7-8
len: 15
abundance: .
CDR3nt: TGTGCCAGCAGGTTAACAGGGTACAGCAATCAGCCCCAGCATTTT
CDR3aa: CASRLTGYSNQPQHF

j_gene: TRBJ2-5
d_gene: .
v_gene: TRBV13
len: 15
abundance: .
CDR3nt: TGTGCCAGCAGCTACGCGGGGACCAGACAAGAGACCCAGTACTTC
CDR3aa: CASSYAGTRQETQYF

j_gene: TRBJ1-2
d_gene: TRBD1
v_gene: TRBV6-5
len: 15
abundance: once
CDR3nt: TGTGCCAGCAGTTCCCCGGGACAGGGGAAAGATGGCTACACCTTC
CDR3aa: CASSSPGQGKDGYTF

j_gene: TRBJ2-7
d_gene: .
v_gene: TRBV7-8
len: 14
abundance: .
CDR3nt: TGTGCCAGCAGCTTAGAGAGCACCGACTACGAGCAGTACTTC
CDR3aa: CASSLESTDYEQYF

j_gene: TRBJ2-7
d_gene: TRBD2
v_gene: TRBV2
len: 17
abundance: .
CDR3nt: TGTGCCAGCAGGGGACTAGCGGGAGGACAATTGTACTACGAGCAGTACTTC
CDR3aa: CASRGLAGGQLYYEQYF

j_gene: TRBJ1-2
d_gene: .
v_gene: TRBV6-6
len: 13
abundance: .
CDR3nt: TGTGCCAGCAGGGGGGCTTTCCCCGATGGCTACACCTTC
CDR3aa: CASRGAFPDGYTF

j_gene: TRBJ1-2
d_gene: TRBD1
v_gene: TRBV9
len: 14
abundance: once
CDR3nt: TGTGCCAGCAGCGTTTCCAATACAGGGGGGGGCTACACCTTC
CDR3aa: CASSVSNTGGGYTF

j_gene: TRBJ2-3
d_gene: .
v_gene: TRBV4-2
len: 14
abundance: .
CDR3nt: TGTGCCAGCAGCCAATGGATGACCGCAGATACGCAGTATTTT
CDR3aa: CASSQWMTADTQYF

j_gene: TRBJ1-4
d_gene: TRBD1
v_gene: TRBV11-2
len: 14
abundance: once
CDR3nt: TGTGCCAGCAGCCTGGGACAGGAGAATGAAAAACTGTTTTTT
CDR3aa: CASSLGQENEKLFF

j_gene: TRBJ2-1
d_gene: TRBD1
v_gene: TRBV4-2
len: 16
abundance: .
CDR3nt: TGTGCCAGCAGCCAAGATAAAGGACAGGGGGTGAATGAGCAGTTCTTC
CDR3aa: CASSQDKGQGVNEQFF

j_gene: TRBJ1-2
d_gene: TRBD1
v_gene: TRBV9
len: 15
abundance: .
CDR3nt: TGTGCCAGCAGCCCACCGGGACAGGGTAACTATGGCTACACCTTC
CDR3aa: CASSPPGQGNYGYTF

j_gene: TRBJ2-7
d_gene: TRBD1
v_gene: TRBV6-5
len: 15
abundance: .
CDR3nt: TGTGCCAGCAGAAGAGACAGGGGCATTCGCTACGAGCAGTACTTC
CDR3aa: CASRRDRGIRYEQYF

j_gene: TRBJ2-7
d_gene: .
v_gene: TRBV27
len: 14
abundance: .
CDR3nt: TGTGCCAGCAGACCCCAGACAGGCCCCTACGAGCAGTACTTC
CDR3aa: CASRPQTGPYEQYF

j_gene: TRBJ2-3
d_gene: .
v_gene: TRBV11-3
len: 17
abundance: .
CDR3nt: TGTGCCAGCAGCTTAGGGAGGTGGGGGCCCCCCGCGGATACGCAGTATTTT
CDR3aa: CASSLGRWGPPADTQYF

j_gene: TRBJ1-2
d_gene: TRBD1
v_gene: TRBV29-1
len: 13
abundance: .
CDR3nt: TGCAGCGTTCGACAGGGGGGGAACTATGGCTACACCTTC
CDR3aa: CSVRQGGNYGYTF

j_gene: TRBJ2-1
d_gene: TRBD2
v_gene: TRBV19
len: 15
abundance: .
CDR3nt: TGTGCCAGTAGCCAAGGACTAGCGGGGGACAATGAGCAGTTCTTC
CDR3aa: CASSQGLAGDNEQFF

j_gene: TRBJ1-1
d_gene: TRBD1
v_gene: TRBV9
len: 15
abundance: .
CDR3nt: TGTGCCAGCAGCCCCCAAATTGACAGGGCCACTGAAGCTTTCTTT
CDR3aa: CASSPQIDRATEAFF

j_gene: TRBJ2-2
d_gene: TRBD2
v_gene: TRBV6-5
len: 14
abundance: .
CDR3nt: TGTGCCAGTCATAGCGGGGAGAACACCGGGGAGCTGTTTTTT
CDR3aa: CASHSGENTGELFF

j_gene: TRBJ1-3
d_gene: .
v_gene: TRBV7-2
len: 14
abundance: .
CDR3nt: TGTGCCAGCAGCTTAACAGTCTCTGGAAACACCATATATTTT
CDR3aa: CASSLTVSGNTIYF

j_gene: TRBJ1-4
d_gene: .
v_gene: TRBV30
len: 14
abundance: .
CDR3nt: TGTGCCTGGAGTCCACGGGGGATCTATGAAAAACTGTTTTTT
CDR3aa: CAWSPRGIYEKLFF

j_gene: TRBJ1-4
d_gene: .
v_gene: TRBV27
len: 14
abundance: .
CDR3nt: TGTGCCACCTGCCCTCGCGGGCCTAATGAAAAACTGTTTTTT
CDR3aa: CATCPRGPNEKLFF

j_gene: TRBJ2-2
d_gene: .
v_gene: TRBV7-3
len: 12
abundance: .
CDR3nt: TGTGCCAGCGCCACGGTCACCGGGGAGCTGTTTTTT
CDR3aa: CASATVTGELFF

j_gene: TRBJ2-2
d_gene: TRBD1
v_gene: TRBV4-2
len: 16
abundance: .
CDR3nt: TGTGCCAGCAGCCAATCGACAGGGGGAGGTACCGGGGAGCTGTTTTTT
CDR3aa: CASSQSTGGGTGELFF

j_gene: TRBJ1-4
d_gene: .
v_gene: TRBV19
len: 15
abundance: .
CDR3nt: TGTGCCAGTAGTATCTCAGTGGGGTCAGGGGAAAAACTGTTTTTT
CDR3aa: CASSISVGSGEKLFF

j_gene: TRBJ2-3
d_gene: .
v_gene: TRBV7-2
len: 15
abundance: .
CDR3nt: TGTGCCAGCAGCCCTCAGTGGGGCCCCACAGATACGCAGTATTTT
CDR3aa: CASSPQWGPTDTQYF

j_gene: TRBJ2-7
d_gene: TRBD1
v_gene: TRBV5-1
len: 15
abundance: .
CDR3nt: TGCGCCAGCAGCTTGAAGTCAGGGGGTGTCTACGAGCAGTACTTC
CDR3aa: CASSLKSGGVYEQYF

j_gene: TRBJ1-5
d_gene: .
v_gene: TRBV7-9
len: 15
abundance: .
CDR3nt: TGTGCCAGCACCCTAGGGGCAGGGGATCCTCAGCCCCAGCATTTT
CDR3aa: CASTLGAGDPQPQHF

j_gene: TRBJ1-1
d_gene: .
v_gene: TRBV19
len: 13
abundance: .
CDR3nt: TGTGCCAGTAGTATGAACCGGGACACTGAAGCTTTCTTT
CDR3aa: CASSMNRDTEAFF

j_gene: TRBJ2-1
d_gene: TRBD2
v_gene: TRBV19
len: 18
abundance: .
CDR3nt: TGTGCCAGTAGTCACCACCGCGGAAGGGCGGGGGGGCGGGATGAGCAGTTCTTC
CDR3aa: CASSHHRGRAGGRDEQFF

j_gene: TRBJ2-7
d_gene: .
v_gene: TRBV18
len: 13
abundance: .
CDR3nt: TGTGCCAGCTCGGACCCCGATCCCTACGAGCAGTACTTC
CDR3aa: CASSDPDPYEQYF

j_gene: TRBJ1-5
d_gene: TRBD1
v_gene: TRBV29-1
len: 17
abundance: once
CDR3nt: TGCAGCGTTGCGGTTGCGGCTGGGACAGGGGAGGTCTTGCCCCAGCATTTT
CDR3aa: CSVAVAAGTGEVLPQHF

j_gene: TRBJ2-7
d_gene: .
v_gene: TRBV2
len: 13
abundance: .
CDR3nt: TGTGCCAGCAGTCCGGGGGCCTCCTACGAGCAGTACTTC
CDR3aa: CASSPGASYEQYF

j_gene: TRBJ1-1
d_gene: .
v_gene: TRBV5-1
len: 16
abundance: .
CDR3nt: TGCGCCAGCAGCCCTCCGCAGCCGAGGAAGAACACTGAAGCTTTCTTT
CDR3aa: CASSPPQPRKNTEAFF

j_gene: TRBJ2-2
d_gene: .
v_gene: TRBV10-1
len: 20
abundance: .
CDR3nt: TGCGCCAGCAGTGAGTCGATCCCCTTCTTCAGGTCGCTAAACACCGGGGAGCTGTTTTTT
CDR3aa: CASSESIPFFRSLNTGELFF

j_gene: TRBJ1-1
d_gene: .
v_gene: TRBV6-5
len: 12
abundance: .
CDR3nt: TGTGCCAGCAGCCCTCCGGGCACTGAAGCTTTCTTT
CDR3aa: CASSPPGTEAFF

j_gene: TRBJ2-7
d_gene: .
v_gene: TRBV9
len: 15
abundance: .
CDR3nt: TGTGCCAGCAGCCCCTGGGGGGGCAGGGCCTACGAGCAGTACTTC
CDR3aa: CASSPWGGRAYEQYF

j_gene: TRBJ1-6
d_gene: TRBD1
v_gene: TRBV6-6
len: 15
abundance: .
CDR3nt: TGTGCCACCATGGACGGACAGGGCTATAATTCACCCCTCCACTTT
CDR3aa: CATMDGQGYNSPLHF

j_gene: TRBJ2-3
d_gene: .
v_gene: TRBV13
len: 12
abundance: .
CDR3nt: TGTGCCAGCAGCCCTCAGACAGATACGCAGTATTTT
CDR3aa: CASSPQTDTQYF

j_gene: TRBJ2-7
d_gene: TRBD2
v_gene: TRBV4-1
len: 14
abundance: .
CDR3nt: TGCGCCAGCAGCCAAGGGGCTAGCGGCTACGAGCAGTACTTC
CDR3aa: CASSQGASGYEQYF

j_gene: TRBJ1-1
d_gene: .
v_gene: TRBV19
len: 15
abundance: .
CDR3nt: TGTGCCAGTAGTATAATGGAGACCCTTGGGGCTGAAGCTTTCTTT
CDR3aa: CASSIMETLGAEAFF

j_gene: TRBJ1-5
d_gene: .
v_gene: TRBV9
len: 14
abundance: .
CDR3nt: TGTGCCAGCAGCGAAGGCGGTAACAATCAGCCCCAGCATTTT
CDR3aa: CASSEGGNNQPQHF

j_gene: TRBJ2-1
d_gene: .
v_gene: TRBV11-3
len: 13
abundance: once
CDR3nt: TGTGCCAGCAGCCAAACCGAGGGGACTGAGCAGTTCTTC
CDR3aa: CASSQTEGTEQFF

j_gene: TRBJ1-2
d_gene: .
v_gene: TRBV2
len: 13
abundance: .
CDR3nt: TGTGCCAGCAGTGGTTTAAATTACTATGGCTACACCTTC
CDR3aa: CASSGLNYYGYTF

j_gene: TRBJ1-2
d_gene: TRBD1
v_gene: TRBV9
len: 16
abundance: .
CDR3nt: TGTGCCAGCAGCCCCTCCGCTGGGACAGGGCCGGATGGCTACACCTTC
CDR3aa: CASSPSAGTGPDGYTF

j_gene: TRBJ2-1
d_gene: TRBD2
v_gene: TRBV5-1
len: 18
abundance: .
CDR3nt: TGCGCCAGCAGCCGACGGACTAGCGGGTTGATAATCGACAATGAGCAGTTCTTC
CDR3aa: CASSRRTSGLIIDNEQFF

j_gene: TRBJ1-1
d_gene: .
v_gene: TRBV30
len: 13
abundance: .
CDR3nt: TGTGCCTGGAATTTCTTTGGCGGTACTGAAGCTTTCTTT
CDR3aa: CAWNFFGGTEAFF

j_gene: TRBJ2-7
d_gene: .
v_gene: TRBV6-1
len: 13
abundance: .
CDR3nt: TGTGCCAGCAGTGATAGGAGGAACTACGAGCAGTACTTC
CDR3aa: CASSDRRNYEQYF

j_gene: TRBJ1-2
d_gene: .
v_gene: TRBV2
len: 16
abundance: .
CDR3nt: TGTGCCAGCAGTGAAGCGTTTGGCGCGGCTGAGAATGGCTACACCTTC
CDR3aa: CASSEAFGAAENGYTF

j_gene: TRBJ1-4
d_gene: TRBD1
v_gene: TRBV4-2
len: 15
abundance: .
CDR3nt: TGTGCCAGCAGCCAATACAGGGGGCCTAATGAAAAACTGTTTTTT
CDR3aa: CASSQYRGPNEKLFF